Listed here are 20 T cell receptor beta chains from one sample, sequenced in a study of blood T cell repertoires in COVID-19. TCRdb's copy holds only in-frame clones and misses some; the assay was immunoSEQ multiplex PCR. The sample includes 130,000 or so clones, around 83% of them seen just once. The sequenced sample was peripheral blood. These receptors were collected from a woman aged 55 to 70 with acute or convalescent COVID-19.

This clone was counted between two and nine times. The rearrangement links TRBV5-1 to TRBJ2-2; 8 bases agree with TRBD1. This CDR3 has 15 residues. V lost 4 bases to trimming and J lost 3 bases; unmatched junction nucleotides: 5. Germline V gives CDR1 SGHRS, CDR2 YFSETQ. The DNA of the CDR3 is TGCGCCAGCAGCCAGGACAGGGTTCACACCGGGGAGCTGTTTTTT. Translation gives CASSQDRVHTGELFF. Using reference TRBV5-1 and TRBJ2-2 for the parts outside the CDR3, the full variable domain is KAGVTQTPRYLIKTRGQQVTLSCSPISGHRSVSWYQQTPGQGLQFLFEYFSETQRNKGNFPGRFSGRQFSNSRSEMNVSTLELGDSALYLCASSQDRVHTGELFFGEGSRLTVL.

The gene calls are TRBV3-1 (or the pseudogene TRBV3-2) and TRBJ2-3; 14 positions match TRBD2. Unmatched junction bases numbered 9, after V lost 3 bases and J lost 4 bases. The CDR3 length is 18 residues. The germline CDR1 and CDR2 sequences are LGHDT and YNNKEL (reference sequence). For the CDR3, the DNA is TGTGCCAGCAGCCAGGGACTAGCGGGGGCTGGTCTCTCAGATACGCAGTATTTT. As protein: CASSQGLAGAGLSDTQYF.

CDR3 residues: CASSQERGLPIYEQYF. In nucleotides, the CDR3 is TGTGCCAGCAGCCAAGAGCGGGGACTTCCAATCTACGAGCAGTACTTC. The chain joins TRBV14 to TRBJ2-7; D may be TRBD2 (6 bases). CDR3 length: 16 amino acids. The V end lost 0 bases, the J end lost 3 bases, and 15 bases lay between the germline ends. Germline CDR1 and CDR2: SGHDN and FVKESK.

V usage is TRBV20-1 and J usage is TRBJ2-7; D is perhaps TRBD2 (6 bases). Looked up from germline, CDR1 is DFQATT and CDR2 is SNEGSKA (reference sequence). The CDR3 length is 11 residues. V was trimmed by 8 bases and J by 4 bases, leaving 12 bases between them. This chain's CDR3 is CSPGSRYEQYF. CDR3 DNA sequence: TGCAGTCCCGGGAGTAGATACGAGCAGTACTTC.

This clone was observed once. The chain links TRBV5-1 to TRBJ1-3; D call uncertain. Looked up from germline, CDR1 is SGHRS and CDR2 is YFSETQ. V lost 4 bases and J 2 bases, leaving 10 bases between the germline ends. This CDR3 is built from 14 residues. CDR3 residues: CASSLAGTGNTIYF. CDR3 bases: TGCGCCAGCAGCCTGGCCGGGACTGGAAACACCATATATTTT.

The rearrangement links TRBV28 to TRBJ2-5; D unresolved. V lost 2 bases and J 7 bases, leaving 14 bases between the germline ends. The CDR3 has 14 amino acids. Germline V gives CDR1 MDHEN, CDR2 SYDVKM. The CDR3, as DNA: TGTGCCAGCAGTTTAGGAGCGAACCCCGGGACCCAGTACTTC. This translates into CASSLGANPGTQYF. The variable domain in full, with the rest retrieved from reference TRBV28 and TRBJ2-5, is DVKVTQSSRYLVKRTGEKVFLECVQDMDHENMFWYRQDPGLGLRLIYFSYDVKMKEKGDIPEGYSVSREKKERFSLILESASTNQTSMYLCASSLGANPGTQYFGPGTRLLVL.

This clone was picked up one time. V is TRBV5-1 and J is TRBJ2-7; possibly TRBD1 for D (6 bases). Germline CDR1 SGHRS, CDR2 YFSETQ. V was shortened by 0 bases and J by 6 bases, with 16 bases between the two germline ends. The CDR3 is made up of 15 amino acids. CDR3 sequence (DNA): TGCGCCAGCAGCTTGGCGGCAGGGGCCCCACGCGAGCAGTACTTC. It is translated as CASSLAAGAPREQYF.

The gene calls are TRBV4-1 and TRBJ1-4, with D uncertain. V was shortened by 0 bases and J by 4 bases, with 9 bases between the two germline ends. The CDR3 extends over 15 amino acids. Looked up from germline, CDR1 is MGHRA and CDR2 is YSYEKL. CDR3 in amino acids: CASSQDKQFNEKLFF. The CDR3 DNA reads TGCGCCAGCAGCCAAGATAAACAGTTTAATGAAAAACTGTTTTTT.

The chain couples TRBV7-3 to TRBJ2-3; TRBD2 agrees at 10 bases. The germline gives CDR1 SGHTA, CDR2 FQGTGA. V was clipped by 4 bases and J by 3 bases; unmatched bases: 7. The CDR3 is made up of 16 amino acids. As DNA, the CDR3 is TGTGCCAGCAGCTCCCCGTCTAGCGGGGGAACAGATACGCAGTATTTT. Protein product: CASSSPSSGGTDTQYF. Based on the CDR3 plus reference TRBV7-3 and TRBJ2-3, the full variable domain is GAGVSQTPSNKVTEKGKYVELRCDPISGHTALYWYRQSLGQGPEFLIYFQGTGAADDSGLPNDRFFAVRPEGSVSTLKIQRTERGDSAVYLCASSSPSSGGTDTQYFGPGTRLTVL.

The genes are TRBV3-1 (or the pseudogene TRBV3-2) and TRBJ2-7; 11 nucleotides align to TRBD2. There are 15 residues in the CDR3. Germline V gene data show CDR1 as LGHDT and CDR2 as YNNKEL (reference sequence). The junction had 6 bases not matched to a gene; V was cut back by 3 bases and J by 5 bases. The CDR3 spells CASSQPSGGIHEQYF. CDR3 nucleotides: TGTGCCAGCAGCCAGCCTAGCGGGGGGATCCACGAGCAGTACTTC.

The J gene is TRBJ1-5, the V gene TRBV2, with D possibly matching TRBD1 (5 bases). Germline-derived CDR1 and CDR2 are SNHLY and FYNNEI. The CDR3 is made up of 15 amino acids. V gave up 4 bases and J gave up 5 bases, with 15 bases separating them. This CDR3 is CASSVRGAGDQPQHF. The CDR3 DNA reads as TGTGCCAGCAGTGTAAGAGGGGCGGGGGATCAGCCCCAGCATTTT.

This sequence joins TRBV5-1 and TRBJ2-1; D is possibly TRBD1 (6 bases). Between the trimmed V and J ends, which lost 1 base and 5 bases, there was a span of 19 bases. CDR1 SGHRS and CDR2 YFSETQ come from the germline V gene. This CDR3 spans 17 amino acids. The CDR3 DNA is TGCGCCAGCAGCTTGTATAGGGACAAGACCCGCGACAATGAGCAGTTCTTC. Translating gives CASSLYRDKTRDNEQFF.

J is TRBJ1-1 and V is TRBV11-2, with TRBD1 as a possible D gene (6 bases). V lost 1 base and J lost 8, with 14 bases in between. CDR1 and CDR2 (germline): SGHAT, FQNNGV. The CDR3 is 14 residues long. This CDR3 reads CASSLVGGLDEAFF. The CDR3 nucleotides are TGTGCCAGCAGCTTAGTCGGGGGGCTCGACGAAGCTTTCTTT.

The DNA of the CDR3 is TGCGCCAGCAGCCACCCGGGACAGGGGGCGGGTAGAGACTACGAGCAGTACTTC. This codes for CASSHPGQGAGRDYEQYF. The rearrangement links TRBV4-1 to TRBJ2-7; 12 nucleotides line up with TRBD1. Germline V gene sequence: CDR1 MGHRA, CDR2 YSYEKL. Trimming took 3 bases from V and 3 from J; bases not matched to a gene: 12. The CDR3 runs to 18 residues.

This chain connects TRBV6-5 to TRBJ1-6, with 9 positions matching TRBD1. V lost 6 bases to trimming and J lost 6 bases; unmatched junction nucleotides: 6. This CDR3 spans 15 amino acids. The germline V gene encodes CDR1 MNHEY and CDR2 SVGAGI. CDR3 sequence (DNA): TGTGCCAGCAGAACAGGGGGCGCGGGTAATTCACCCCTCCACTTT. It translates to CASRTGGAGNSPLHF.

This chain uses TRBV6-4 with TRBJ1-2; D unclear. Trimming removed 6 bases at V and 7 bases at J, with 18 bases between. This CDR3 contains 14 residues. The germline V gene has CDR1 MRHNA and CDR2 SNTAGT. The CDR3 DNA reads TGTGCCAGCAGCCGGACTCAAAGGCCCCTTGGCTACACCTTC. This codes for CASSRTQRPLGYTF.

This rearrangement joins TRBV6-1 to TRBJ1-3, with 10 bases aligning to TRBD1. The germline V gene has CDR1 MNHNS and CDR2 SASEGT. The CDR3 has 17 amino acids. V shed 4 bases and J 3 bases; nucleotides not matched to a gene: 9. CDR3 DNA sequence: TGTGCCAGCAGTGCTATAACCGGGACAGGGGTTGGAAACACCATATATTTT. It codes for CASSAITGTGVGNTIYF.

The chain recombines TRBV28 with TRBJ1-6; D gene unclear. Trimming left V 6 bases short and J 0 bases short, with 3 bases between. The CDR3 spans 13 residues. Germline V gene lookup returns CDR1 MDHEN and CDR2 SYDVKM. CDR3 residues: CASRASYNSPLHF. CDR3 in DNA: TGTGCCAGCAGGGCCTCCTATAATTCACCCCTCCACTTT.

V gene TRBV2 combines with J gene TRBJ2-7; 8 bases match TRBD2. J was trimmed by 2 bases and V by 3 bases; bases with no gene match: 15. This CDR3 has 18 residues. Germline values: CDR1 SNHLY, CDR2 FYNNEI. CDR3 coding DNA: TGTGCCAGCAGTGATGGACCCTTCCCCGGTAGCGGGGCCTACGAGCAGTACTTC. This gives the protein CASSDGPFPGSGAYEQYF.

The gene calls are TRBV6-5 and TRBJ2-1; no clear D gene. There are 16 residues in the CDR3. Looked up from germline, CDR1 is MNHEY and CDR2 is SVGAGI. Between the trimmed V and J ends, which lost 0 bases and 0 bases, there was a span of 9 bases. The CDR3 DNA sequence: TGTGCCAGCAGTTACTCGCCTCTTAGCTCCTACAATGAGCAGTTCTTC. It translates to CASSYSPLSSYNEQFF.